This TCR beta chain comes out of a study of CD8 T cells in Susac syndrome. Study-wide context: The Susac syndrome patients were therapy-naive, on corticosteroids, or on intravenous immunoglobulin alone at blood draw.

Study results and limitations: Expansion of clones was not seen in the CD4+ T cell repertoires of Susac syndrome.

Sequencing of TCR beta, carried out with a high-throughput approach, was applied to CD8+ and CD4+ T cells from the blood. TEMRA cells underwent FACS enrichment and CD8+ and CD4+ T cells underwent negative isolation. CDR3 length: 15 residues. CDR1 and CDR2 (germline): SGHDN, FVKESK. Unmatched junction bases numbered 4, after V lost 3 bases and J lost 5 bases. RNA amounts of about 0.5 to 1 ug underwent reverse transcription with random hexamers. TCRdb reprocessed the immunoSEQ multiplex PCR reads with MiXCR, giving one entry per CDR3 protein. The sample lists roughly 250,000 distinct CDR3 sequences, about 96% occurring once. A remark on this clonotype: The antigen remains undetermined.

The V gene is TRBV14, the J gene TRBJ2-1; 10 nucleotides agree with TRBD2. The sequence derives from a human donor with Susac syndrome. The source material was CD4+ T cells from PBMCs. The CDR3 protein is CASSHRLAGDNEQFF. CDR3 nucleotides: TGTGCCAGCAGCCACCGACTAGCGGGCGACAATGAGCAGTTCTTC.